Presented here are 28 T cell receptor beta chains from one specimen sequenced in a study of T cell responses to AZD1222 COVID-19 vaccine. The repertoire was sequenced with immunoSEQ multiplex PCR; TCRdb's copy has only in-frame clones and lacks some. Of 130,000 or so clones listed, roughly nine tenths are singletons. The source was peripheral blood, collected on day 0 of AZD1222 vaccination. The source of these receptors is an adult in good health.

V is TRBV10-1 and J is TRBJ1-2; the D gene is possibly TRBD1 (6 bases). Germline CDR1 reads WNHNN; CDR2 reads SYGVQD (reference sequence). The CDR3 length is 13 residues. Deletions cut 5 bases from V and 5 bases from J, with 12 bases between. This CDR3 is CASSLTRGYGYTF. The CDR3 DNA follows: TGCGCCAGCAGTCTCACCAGGGGATATGGCTACACCTTC.

This rearrangement joins TRBV9 to TRBJ2-5; 8 bases line up with TRBD1. V trimming: 0 bases; J trimming: 5 bases; junction bases outside the gene matches: 6. The germline CDR1 and CDR2 sequences are SGDLS and YYNGEE. The CDR3 totals 15 residues. CDR3 nucleotides: TGTGCCAGCAGCGTAGGGGCAGGGGGCCTGGAGACCCAGTACTTC. This gives the protein CASSVGAGGLETQYF.

Notes on this clone: Other DNA sequences in this sample translate to the same CDR3. This chain uses TRBV18 with TRBJ2-5; 7 bases map to TRBD2. CDR3 length: 13 amino acids. Per germline, CDR1 KGHSH and CDR2 LQKENI. V lost 6 bases, J lost 2 bases, and 3 bases stayed unmatched. This chain's CDR3 is CASSRGVQETQYF. The DNA for the CDR3 is TGTGCCAGCTCCCGGGGGGTACAAGAGACCCAGTACTTC.

This chain connects TRBV12-3 or TRBV12-4 to TRBJ2-1; D is unclear. The CDR3 totals 10 residues. The V end lost 8 bases, the J end lost 8 bases, and 7 bases lay between the germline ends. The CDR3 nucleotides read TGTGCCAGCGGACGGGATGAGCAGTTCTTC. Its protein product is CASGRDEQFF.

The CDR3 coding sequence is TGTGCCAGCAGCGTAGGACAGGGGCCTATGAACACTGAAGCTTTCTTT. Translation: CASSVGQGPMNTEAFF. The chain links TRBV9 to TRBJ1-1, with 8 nucleotides matching TRBD1. This CDR3 region has 16 residues. The germline CDR1 and CDR2 sequences are SGDLS and YYNGEE. The J segment lost 0 bases and the V segment lost 0 bases, leaving 4 bases of the junction unmatched.

The gene calls are TRBV11-2 and TRBJ1-3; D is ambiguous. The CDR3 contains 12 residues. Germline CDR1 reads SGHAT; CDR2 reads FQNNGV. V gave up 8 bases and J gave up 4 bases, with 9 bases separating them. The CDR3 spells CASERSGNTIYF. The CDR3 DNA sequence: TGTGCCAGCGAAAGGTCCGGAAACACCATATATTTT.

V is TRBV3-1 (or the pseudogene TRBV3-2) and J is TRBJ1-1; a weak D match, TRBD1 (5 bases). The CDR3 spans 17 residues. Trimming shortened V by 2 bases and J by 3 bases, and 19 bases separated the two germline ends. Germline loops: CDR1 LGHDT, CDR2 YNNKEL (reference sequence). CDR3 DNA: TGTGCCAGCAGCCAACTCGGGACCCTGAGGTCGGACACTGAAGCTTTCTTT. Protein: CASSQLGTLRSDTEAFF.

The chain joins TRBV18 to TRBJ1-6; D might be TRBD1 (5 bases). Trimming pared 3 bases from V and 6 bases from J, leaving 15 bases between. Germline CDR1 KGHSH, CDR2 LQKENI. CDR3 length: 16 amino acids. DNA of the CDR3: TGTGCCAGCTCACCCCCGGGGCTACCCCTTAATTCACCCCTCCACTTT. Its translation: CASSPPGLPLNSPLHF.

This chain links TRBV7-8 with TRBJ1-1; D call uncertain. Germline loops: CDR1 SGHVS, CDR2 FQNEAQ. The length of the CDR3 is 13 residues. V was shortened by 7 bases and J by 5 bases, with 14 bases between the two germline ends. The CDR3 sequence is CASTEGRDTEAFF. The CDR3 DNA follows: TGTGCCAGCACCGAAGGTAGGGATACTGAAGCTTTCTTT.

The chain joins TRBV6-1 to TRBJ2-1; 9 bases align to TRBD1. Germline-derived CDR1 and CDR2 are MNHNS and SASEGT. The CDR3 has 13 amino acids. V was clipped by 3 bases and J by 8 bases; unmatched bases: 2. The CDR3: CASSDRQGDEQFF. In nucleotides, the CDR3 is TGTGCCAGCAGTGACCGACAGGGGGATGAGCAGTTCTTC.

The chain joins TRBV19 to TRBJ2-3; D is possibly TRBD1 or TRBD2 (5 bases each). Per the germline V gene, CDR1 is LNHDA and CDR2 is SQIVND (reference sequence). CDR3 length: 15 residues. The V end lost 8 bases, the J end lost 5 bases, and 20 bases lay between the germline ends. The CDR3 DNA follows: TGTGCCAGTCGCGACCCGGCCCTTGGGGGAGATACGCAGTATTTT. Translated, it gives CASRDPALGGDTQYF.

This clone has a single count. This rearrangement joins TRBV5-1 to TRBJ1-1; D is possibly TRBD1 (5 bases). Germline CDR1 and CDR2: SGHRS and YFSETQ. The CDR3 has 16 amino acids. The V end lost 4 bases, the J end lost 5 bases, and 21 bases lay between the germline ends. The CDR3 here is CASSLSGVIIRTEAFF. The CDR3 DNA follows: TGCGCCAGCAGCCTTTCGGGGGTCATAATTCGTACTGAAGCTTTCTTT.

The sample holds a few counts of this clone. V gene TRBV5-6 combines with J gene TRBJ1-1, with D maybe TRBD1 (5 bases). The CDR3 has 14 residues. V lost 0 bases to trimming and J lost 4 bases, with 10 bases between them. Germline V CDR1 and CDR2: SGHDT, YYEEEE. For the CDR3, the DNA is TGTGCCAGCAGCTTGGGGCAGGGTTTCACTGAAGCTTTCTTT. It specifies CASSLGQGFTEAFF.

CDR3 sequence reads: CASSVDRRNYGELFF. The CDR3 nucleotides are TGTGCCAGTAGTGTTGACCGGAGGAATTACGGGGAGCTGTTTTTT. This chain joins TRBV19 and TRBJ2-2; the D gene is possibly TRBD2 (5 bases). Germline values: CDR1 LNHDA, CDR2 SQIVND (reference sequence). CDR3 size: 15 residues. V dropped 5 bases and J dropped 7 bases, with 17 bases sitting between them.

The rearrangement links TRBV27 to TRBJ1-6; 7 bases match TRBD1. The CDR3 is 16 amino acids. The germline V gene has CDR1 MNHEY and CDR2 SMNVEV (reference sequence). The V and J ends lost 5 bases and 0 bases, in that order; junction bases with no gene match: 4. The CDR3: CASSIQGSSYNSPLHF. Here the CDR3 DNA reads TGTGCCAGCAGTATACAGGGGAGCTCCTATAATTCACCCCTCCACTTT.

This rearrangement joins TRBV4-3 to TRBJ2-7, with D perhaps TRBD1 (6 bases). This CDR3 region has 18 residues. CDR1 and CDR2 (germline): LGHNA, YSLEER. The ends were cut back, 2 bases at V and 2 bases at J, with 22 bases in the middle. CDR3 DNA: TGCGCCAGCAGCCAATCTTATACCCAGGGGACGCCCGCCTACGAGCAGTACTTC. Encoded protein: CASSQSYTQGTPAYEQYF.

J is TRBJ1-2 and V is TRBV6-1; the D is unclear. The V end lost 2 bases, the J end lost 5 bases, and 3 bases lay between the germline ends. The CDR3 runs to 11 residues. CDR1 MNHNS and CDR2 SASEGT come from the germline V gene. CDR3: CASSEWYGYTF. In nucleotides, the CDR3 is TGTGCCAGCAGTGAATGGTATGGCTACACCTTC.

V is TRBV7-2 and J is TRBJ2-1; 8 bases are a match to TRBD2. CDR1 and CDR2 from the germline V gene are SGHTA and FQGNSA. J was trimmed by 3 bases and V by 0 bases; bases with no gene match: 4. The CDR3 covers 16 residues. The CDR3 spells CASSLAGGGLYNEQFF. Here the CDR3 DNA reads TGTGCCAGCAGCTTAGCCGGGGGGGGTCTCTACAATGAGCAGTTCTTC.

This chain links TRBV5-1 with TRBJ1-4; D is possibly TRBD1 (6 bases). This CDR3 has 15 residues. CDR1 SGHRS and CDR2 YFSETQ come from the germline V gene. Between the trimmed V and J ends, which lost 2 bases and 0 bases, there was a span of 8 bases. CDR3 in amino acids: CASSLDRTTNEKLFF. The DNA for the CDR3 is TGCGCCAGCAGCTTAGACAGGACAACTAATGAAAAACTGTTTTTT.

The chain employs TRBV27 and TRBJ2-7, with D tentatively TRBD1 (6 bases). The V end was cut by 2 bases, the J end by 3 bases, with 14 bases between. In germline, CDR1 is MNHEY, CDR2 SMNVEV (reference sequence). This CDR3 has 15 amino acids. The CDR3: CASSLRGGKNYEQYF. As DNA, the CDR3 is TGTGCCAGCAGTTTAAGAGGGGGAAAGAACTACGAGCAGTACTTC.

DNA for the CDR3: TGTGCCACCAGCAGAGAAAATTTGGAGGGAACTGAAGCTTTCTTT. Protein sequence: CATSRENLEGTEAFF. J is TRBJ1-1 and V is TRBV15; D unresolved. V was cut by 0 bases and J by 5 bases, with 13 bases left in between. Per germline, CDR1 LNHNV and CDR2 YYDKDF (reference sequence). This CDR3 has 15 amino acids. Looking up the rest from reference TRBV15 and TRBJ1-1 gives the full variable domain: DAMVIQNPRYQVTQFGKPVTLSCSQTLNHNVMYWYQQKSSQAPKLLFHYYDKDFNNEADTPDNFQSRRPNTSFCFLDIRSPGLGDTAMYLCATSRENLEGTEAFFGQGTRLTVV.

The rearrangement links TRBV6-5 to TRBJ2-2; TRBD1 is a possible D gene (6 bases). CDR1 is MNHEY and CDR2 is SVGAGI in the germline V gene. This CDR3 has 14 residues. V was cut by 6 bases and J by 7 bases, with 15 bases left in between. CDR3 sequence reads: CASRQQGTIGELFF. Here the CDR3 DNA reads TGTGCCAGCAGGCAACAGGGAACCATCGGGGAGCTGTTTTTT.

This clone was detected a few times. This chain links TRBV10-3 with TRBJ1-3; D unresolved. The length of the CDR3 is 16 residues. CDR1 ENHRY and CDR2 SYGVKD come from the germline V gene. Trimming cost V 0 bases and J 4 bases, with 13 bases left between them. The DNA of the CDR3 is TGTGCCATCAGTGAGTCGAGCGTACGAATCGGAAACACCATATATTTT. This gives the protein CAISESSVRIGNTIYF.

V gene TRBV6-6 combines with J gene TRBJ1-5; 9 nucleotides align to TRBD1. CDR3 length: 16 residues. CDR1 MNHNY and CDR2 SVGAGI come from the germline V gene (reference sequence). V lost 4 bases and J lost 3; bases outside the gene matches: 7. The CDR3 loop is CASSSQDRGINQPQHF. The CDR3 DNA follows: TGTGCCAGCAGTTCCCAGGACAGGGGCATCAATCAGCCCCAGCATTTT.

The chain carries TRBV5-4 and TRBJ2-7; tentatively, D is TRBD1 (6 bases). CDR1 and CDR2 from the germline V gene are SGHNT and YYREEE (reference sequence). The CDR3 is 14 amino acids. The V gene lost 4 bases and the J gene lost 2 bases, with 13 bases spanning the gap. The CDR3 region has the DNA TGTGCCAGCAGCAACCCGACAGGACCCTACGAGCAGTACTTC. Protein product: CASSNPTGPYEQYF.

The chain couples TRBV7-2 to TRBJ1-2; perhaps TRBD1 as D (6 bases). The CDR3 sequence is 13 residues long. The V and J ends lost 2 bases and 10 bases respectively, with 14 bases between them. Germline V CDR1 and CDR2: SGHTA, FQGNSA. The chain's CDR3 is CASSLISTGDYTF. The CDR3 DNA reads TGTGCCAGCAGCTTAATCTCGACAGGCGACTACACCTTC. Combining the CDR3 with reference TRBV7-2 and TRBJ1-2 gives the whole variable domain GAGVSQSPSNKVTEKGKDVELRCDPISGHTALYWYRQSLGQGLEFLIYFQGNSAPDKSGLPSDRFSAERTGGSVSTLTIQRTQQEDSAVYLCASSLISTGDYTFGSGTRLTVV.

V usage is TRBV15 and J usage is TRBJ2-1, with D unresolved. The CDR3 length is 11 residues. Germline V gene sequence: CDR1 LNHNV, CDR2 YYDKDF (reference sequence). Deletions cut 4 bases from V and 2 bases from J, with 0 bases between. The CDR3 protein is CATSTYNEQFF. The CDR3 DNA follows: TGTGCCACCAGCACCTACAATGAGCAGTTCTTC.

This sequence joins TRBV27 and TRBJ2-2; D is unresolved. Trimming left V 1 base short and J 6 bases short, with 6 bases between. The CDR3 contains 13 residues. Germline values: CDR1 MNHEY, CDR2 SMNVEV (reference sequence). The CDR3 DNA follows: TGTGCCAGCAGTTTATGGGTACCCGGGGAGCTGTTTTTT. This encodes CASSLWVPGELFF.